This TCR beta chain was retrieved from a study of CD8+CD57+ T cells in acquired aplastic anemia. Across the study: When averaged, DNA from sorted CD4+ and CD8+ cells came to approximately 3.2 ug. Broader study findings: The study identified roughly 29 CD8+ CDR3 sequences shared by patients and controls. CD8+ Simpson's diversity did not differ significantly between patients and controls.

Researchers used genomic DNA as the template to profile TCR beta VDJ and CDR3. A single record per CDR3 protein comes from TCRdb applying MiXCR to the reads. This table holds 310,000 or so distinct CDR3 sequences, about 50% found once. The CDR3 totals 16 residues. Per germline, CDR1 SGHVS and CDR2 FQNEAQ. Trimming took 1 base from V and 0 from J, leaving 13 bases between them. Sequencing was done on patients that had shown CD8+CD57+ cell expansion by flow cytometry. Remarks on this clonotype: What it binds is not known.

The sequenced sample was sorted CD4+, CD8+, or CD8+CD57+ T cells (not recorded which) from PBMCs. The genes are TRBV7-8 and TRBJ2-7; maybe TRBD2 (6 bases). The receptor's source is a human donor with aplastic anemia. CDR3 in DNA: TGTGCCAGCAGCTTAGGCGGCGGGACTTTCTCCTACGAGCAGTACTTC. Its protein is CASSLGGGTFSYEQYF.